This TCR beta chain derives from a study of cytomegalovirus exposure and HLA in healthy donors. Turning to this clone: Its antigen is currently unknown.

It was with 60 Vbeta and 13 Jbeta primers that the PCR ran. Clones were sequenced by immunoSEQ multiplex PCR, and TCRdb holds only the in-frame ones, with some missing. The table includes some 190,000 clones, around 82% detected once. Looked up from germline, CDR1 is LNHDA and CDR2 is SQIVND (reference sequence). J lost 2 bases, V lost 6 bases, and 6 bases had no gene match. This CDR3 spans 15 amino acids. Whole-study findings and limits: Specificity for CMV antigens was confirmed in vitro for a few of the CMV-associated chains. Common viral pathogens seemed, in a later analysis, to connect with several of the most significant clusters. An analysis was carried out at a later point. It showed that HLA-associated TCR beta chains were more clonally expanded than equally common non-associated chains.

The sequence came from a woman between 25 and 40 years old in good health and CMV-seropositive. Sequenced material: PBMCs. The chain has TRBV19 and TRBJ1-2; 10 bases are a match to TRBD1. The CDR3 bases are TGTGCCAGTAGAGACAGGGGGCGATGGAACTATGGCTACACCTTC. Translating it yields CASRDRGRWNYGYTF.